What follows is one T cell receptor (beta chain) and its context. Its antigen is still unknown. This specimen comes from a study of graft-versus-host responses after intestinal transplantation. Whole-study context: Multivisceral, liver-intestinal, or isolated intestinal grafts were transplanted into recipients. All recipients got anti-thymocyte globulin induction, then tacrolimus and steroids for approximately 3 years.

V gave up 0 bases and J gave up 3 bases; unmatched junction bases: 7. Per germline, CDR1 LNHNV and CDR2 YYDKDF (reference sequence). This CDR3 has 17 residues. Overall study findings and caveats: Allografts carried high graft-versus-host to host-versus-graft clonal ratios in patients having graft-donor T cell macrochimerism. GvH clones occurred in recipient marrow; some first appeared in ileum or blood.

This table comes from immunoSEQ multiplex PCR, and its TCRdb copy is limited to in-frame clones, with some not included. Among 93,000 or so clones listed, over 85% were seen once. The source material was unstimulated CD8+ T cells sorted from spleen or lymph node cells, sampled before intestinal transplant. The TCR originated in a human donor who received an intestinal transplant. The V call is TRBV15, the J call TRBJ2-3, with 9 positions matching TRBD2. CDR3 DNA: TGTGCCACCAGCAGAGATCGGGCTAGCGGGACAACAGATACGCAGTATTTT. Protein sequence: CATSRDRASGTTDTQYF.